Presented here are 22 T cell receptor beta chains from one specimen sequenced in a study of shared clonotypes between healthy human individuals. Naive-designated CD8 cells lacked CD45RO, were positively enriched for CCR7, and omitted terminally differentiated effector memory CD45RA+ cells. The data were produced by immunoSEQ multiplex PCR, yet TCRdb's version contains in-frame clones alone and is incomplete. The table records 1.5 million to 2.5 million clones, less than 95% of them present only once. Sequencing was performed on naive CD8+ T cells sorted from blood. Every receptor here comes from a man aged 18 to 30 in good health.

This rearrangement joins TRBV7-8 to TRBJ1-6; 10 nucleotides line up with TRBD1. This CDR3 comprises 16 residues. V lost 5 bases, J lost 7 bases, and 8 bases stayed unmatched. Germline CDR1 and CDR2: SGHVS and FQNEAQ. CDR3 bases: TGTGCCAGCAGCCTATGGAGACAGGGGGCGAATTCACCCCTCCACTTT. Its protein product is CASSLWRQGANSPLHF.

This clone has just a few counts. This chain joins TRBV10-1 and TRBJ1-5, with D uncertain. V was trimmed by 0 bases and J by 5 bases, leaving 5 bases between them. The germline CDR1 and CDR2 sequences are WNHNN and SYGVQD (reference sequence). The CDR3 extends over 13 amino acids. CDR3 in DNA: TGCGCCAGCAGTGAGTCGGTAGATCAGCCCCAGCATTTT. It codes for CASSESVDQPQHF.

The chain has TRBV4-3 and TRBJ2-5, with 8 positions matching TRBD2. Germline CDR1 and CDR2: LGHNA and YSLEER. V gave up 3 bases and J gave up 0 bases; unmatched junction bases: 6. The length of the CDR3 is 16 residues. The CDR3 bases are TGCGCCAGCAGCCACGACGCTAGCGGGTACCAAGAGACCCAGTACTTC. This encodes CASSHDASGYQETQYF.

A note on this clone: Other DNA sequences from this sample encode an identical CDR3 as well. The rearrangement uses TRBV9 and TRBJ2-1, with 7 bases aligning to TRBD2. CDR1 and CDR2 (germline): SGDLS, YYNGEE. V lost 0 bases and J lost 4; bases outside the gene matches: 4. The CDR3 length is 15 residues. The CDR3, as DNA: TGTGCCAGCAGCGTAGCTGGGGGGGGTTACAATGAGCAGTTCTTC. Translating it yields CASSVAGGGYNEQFF.

The rearrangement uses TRBV6-5 and TRBJ2-7; D may be TRBD2 (5 bases). The CDR3 is 13 amino acids. V shed 4 bases and J shed 2 bases, with 9 bases lying between them. Germline CDR1 and CDR2: MNHEY and SVGAGI. As DNA, the CDR3 is TGTGCCAGCAGTTGGACTGGGCCCTACGAGCAGTACTTC. It specifies CASSWTGPYEQYF.

The rearrangement links TRBV11-2 to TRBJ2-7; D could derive from TRBD1 or TRBD2 (6 bases each). The ends were cut back, 5 bases at V and 6 bases at J, with 17 bases in the middle. Germline V gene data show CDR1 as SGHAT and CDR2 as FQNNGV. The CDR3 extends over 14 amino acids. The CDR3 DNA reads as TGTGCCAGCAGCCCCCCCGGGACGGGGGCCGAGCAGTACTTC. Encoded protein: CASSPPGTGAEQYF.

The gene calls are TRBV10-1 and TRBJ2-2; weak D call: TRBD2 (5 bases). Germline loops: CDR1 WNHNN, CDR2 SYGVQD (reference sequence). Deletions cut 7 bases from V and 7 bases from J, with 13 bases between. CDR3 length: 13 amino acids. This chain's CDR3 is CASKGALGGELFF. The CDR3 nucleotides read TGCGCCAGCAAGGGAGCGCTCGGCGGGGAGCTGTTTTTT.

The V gene is TRBV9, the J gene TRBJ2-5, with a tentative D call TRBD2 (5 bases). V gave up 7 bases and J gave up 4 bases, with 14 bases separating them. This CDR3 contains 13 residues. Germline CDR1 is SGDLS and CDR2 is YYNGEE. The CDR3 DNA follows: TGTGCCAGCGAAGCCGGGGTGGGAGAGACCCAGTACTTC. Its translation is CASEAGVGETQYF.

V and J are TRBV10-3 and TRBJ2-5; 13 bases align to TRBD2. This CDR3 is 15 amino acids long. The germline CDR1 and CDR2 sequences are ENHRY and SYGVKD. V gave up 4 bases and J gave up 4 bases; unmatched junction bases: 3. The CDR3, as DNA: TGTGCCATCAGTGGGGGGACTAGCGGGGTAGAGACCCAGTACTTC. Protein: CAISGGTSGVETQYF.

The chain couples TRBV11-2 to TRBJ1-1; D remains ambiguous. The V end was cut by 0 bases, the J end by 5 bases, with 7 bases between. The germline V gene encodes CDR1 SGHAT and CDR2 FQNNGV. The CDR3 is made up of 13 amino acids. CDR3 coding DNA: TGTGCCAGCAGCTTAGACGGACGAACTGAAGCTTTCTTT. Translation: CASSLDGRTEAFF.

The chain links TRBV9 to TRBJ2-3; TRBD1 might be the D (6 bases). V lost 3 bases and J lost 2, with 13 bases in between. The CDR3 is 15 residues long. CDR1 and CDR2 (germline): SGDLS, YYNGEE. The CDR3 spells CASSAVGTPTDTQYF. The CDR3 DNA is TGTGCCAGCAGCGCAGTAGGGACACCCACAGATACGCAGTATTTT. The whole variable domain, filled in from reference TRBV9 and TRBJ2-3, reads DSGVTQTPKHLITATGQRVTLRCSPRSGDLSVYWYQQSLDQGLQFLIQYYNGEERAKGNILERFSAQQFPDLHSELNLSSLELGDSALYFCASSAVGTPTDTQYFGPGTRLTVL.

The chain uses TRBV6-5 and TRBJ2-7, with a weak D call TRBD1 (6 bases). Per germline, CDR1 MNHEY and CDR2 SVGAGI. The CDR3 runs 13 residues. V lost 6 bases and J lost 4, with 13 bases in between. CDR3 region: CASRQGTTYEQYF. CDR3 nucleotides: TGTGCCAGCAGGCAAGGGACAACTTACGAGCAGTACTTC.

V usage is TRBV4-2 and J usage is TRBJ1-1; D remains ambiguous. Trimming shortened V by 0 bases and J by 0 bases, and 5 bases separated the two germline ends. The CDR3 runs 14 residues. Germline-derived CDR1 and CDR2 are LGHNA and YNFKEQ. The CDR3 loop reads CASSQDRLNTEAFF. The CDR3 DNA reads as TGTGCCAGCAGCCAAGACAGGTTGAACACTGAAGCTTTCTTT.

This clone has just a few counts. This CDR3 is also generated by other DNA sequences in the sample. The chain combines TRBV27 with TRBJ2-2, with unresolved D. Between the trimmed V and J ends, which lost 2 bases and 3 bases, there was a span of 1 base. The CDR3 is 12 residues long. Looked up from germline, CDR1 is MNHEY and CDR2 is SMNVEV (reference sequence). CDR3 DNA sequence: TGTGCCAGCAGTTTAGACACCGGGGAGCTGTTTTTT. Protein sequence: CASSLDTGELFF.

The chain has TRBV4-1 and TRBJ2-1; 9 positions agree with TRBD2. After removal of 3 bases from V and 8 bases from J, the junction contained 8 bases not matched to a gene. This CDR3 is built from 15 residues. Germline V CDR1 and CDR2: MGHRA, YSYEKL. CDR3 sequence: CASSHSSGRRDEQFF. DNA for the CDR3: TGCGCCAGCAGCCATAGTAGCGGGAGACGGGATGAGCAGTTCTTC.

The gene calls are TRBV11-3 and TRBJ2-1, with TRBD2 identical over 7 bases. Per the germline V gene, CDR1 is SGHNT and CDR2 is YENEEA. The CDR3 has 16 amino acids. The trim removed 0 bases at V and 8 bases at J, leaving 10 bases unmatched. The DNA for the CDR3 is TGTGCCAGCAGCTTAGACAGTGCGGGAGTACGGCATGAGCAGTTCTTC. It encodes CASSLDSAGVRHEQFF.

In nucleotides, the CDR3 is TGTGCCAGCAGTTTAGCGGGGGGCGGAGACACTGAAGCTTTCTTT. This gives the protein CASSLAGGGDTEAFF. V and J are TRBV28 and TRBJ1-1, with a tentative D call TRBD1 (6 bases). The CDR3 sequence is 15 residues long. Trimming shortened V by 2 bases and J by 3 bases, and 13 bases separated the two germline ends. Germline V gene data show CDR1 as MDHEN and CDR2 as SYDVKM.

V and J are TRBV27 and TRBJ2-7; D perhaps matches TRBD1 (6 bases). The V and J ends lost 4 bases and 6 bases respectively, with 22 bases between them. There are 16 residues in the CDR3. Germline values: CDR1 MNHEY, CDR2 SMNVEV (reference sequence). CDR3 protein: CASSSRYRDLAGEQYF. As DNA, the CDR3 is TGTGCCAGCAGTTCCAGATACAGGGACCTAGCTGGCGAGCAGTACTTC.

The chain carries TRBV20-1 and TRBJ2-7; D gene uncertain. V was pared by 5 bases and J by 1 base, with 6 bases between. CDR1 and CDR2 from the germline V gene are DFQATT and SNEGSKA (reference sequence). This CDR3 is 11 amino acids long. The chain's CDR3 is CSASISYEQYF. The CDR3 DNA follows: TGCAGTGCTTCTATTTCCTACGAGCAGTACTTC.

This clone was recorded once. The J gene is TRBJ2-3, the V gene TRBV9; possible D gene TRBD2, 6 bases. Germline loops: CDR1 SGDLS, CDR2 YYNGEE. Trimming cost V 3 bases and J 4 bases, with 15 bases left between them. CDR3 size: 15 residues. The CDR3 loop reads CASSETSSVADTQYF. The CDR3 DNA sequence: TGTGCCAGCAGCGAGACTAGTTCGGTCGCAGATACGCAGTATTTT.

The rearrangement joins TRBV10-3 to TRBJ2-5; 8 nucleotides line up with TRBD1. The CDR3 extends over 13 amino acids. CDR1 and CDR2 from the germline V gene are ENHRY and SYGVKD. V dropped 10 bases and J dropped 2; count of bases not matched to a gene: 6. The CDR3 protein is CATGQGLQETQYF. The CDR3 DNA reads TGTGCCACTGGACAGGGCCTACAAGAGACCCAGTACTTC.

The gene calls are TRBV30 and TRBJ1-1; D is perhaps TRBD1 (5 bases). The CDR3 consists of 12 residues. Per germline, CDR1 GTSNPN and CDR2 SVGIG (reference sequence). The V end lost 2 bases, the J end lost 7 bases, and 11 bases lay between the germline ends. The CDR3 protein is CAWSPQGDEAFF. Written as DNA, the CDR3 is TGTGCCTGGAGTCCCCAGGGAGATGAAGCTTTCTTT.